The 13 T cell receptor beta chains listed next were all sequenced from one sample in a study of blood T cells in healthy people across ages. Primers used in a second PCR of roughly 7 to 12 cycles were a sample-barcoded 5' primer and a J-beta primer mix. TCRdb passed the 5' RACE reads through MiXCR, listing each CDR3 protein once. The sample has around 1,000,000 distinct CDR3 sequences, about 25% seen once. Separately, the same data were catalogued under a study of T cells of mothers and their children.

The sequenced sample was blood. Every receptor here comes from a girl aged 2 to 9 in good health.

The chain uses TRBV20-1 and TRBJ1-1, with unresolved D. Germline CDR1 DFQATT, CDR2 SNEGSKA (reference sequence). Trimming pared 5 bases from V and 7 bases from J, leaving 14 bases between. The CDR3 length is 12 residues. The CDR3 DNA reads TGCAGTGCTCAATACTCGGCTTTTGAAGCTTTCTTT. It specifies CSAQYSAFEAFF.

The chain links TRBV5-1 to TRBJ2-6; possible D gene TRBD1, 5 bases. The CDR3 consists of 18 residues. V lost 4 bases to trimming and J lost 0 bases, with 17 bases between them. Germline V gene data show CDR1 as SGHRS and CDR2 as YFSETQ. CDR3 sequence (DNA): TGCGCCAGCAGCCCGGAGACAGCAAAAGTCTCTGGGGCCAACGTCCTGACTTTC. It yields the protein CASSPETAKVSGANVLTF.

The chain combines TRBV15 with TRBJ2-5; 9 bases are shared with TRBD1. V shed 1 base and J 1 base; nucleotides not matched to a gene: 4. Germline V lookup: CDR1 LNHNV, CDR2 YYDKDF (reference sequence). The CDR3 extends over 16 amino acids. The CDR3 loop reads CATSRGDRATQETQYF. CDR3 nucleotide sequence: TGTGCCACCAGCAGAGGGGACAGGGCTACCCAAGAGACCCAGTACTTC.

The chain uses TRBV11-1 and TRBJ2-7, with D perhaps matching TRBD1 (6 bases). Matching the DNA end better, TRBJ2-5 makes the J call doubtful. The CDR3 contains 20 residues. The germline CDR1 and CDR2 sequences are SGHAT and FQDESV (reference sequence). CDR3 sequence: CASSASTGGSRTWGQETQYF. The DNA of the CDR3 is TGTGCCAGCAGCGCGTCGACAGGCGGGTCGAGAACCTGGGGCCAAGAGACCCAGTACTTC.

This chain joins TRBV5-6 and TRBJ2-3; 8 bases are a match to TRBD2. Germline V gives CDR1 SGHDT, CDR2 YYEEEE. J gave up 5 bases and V 4 bases, and 9 bases lay outside the gene matches. The CDR3 contains 15 residues. The CDR3 sequence is CASSRGSGRGDTQYF. In DNA, the CDR3 is TGTGCCAGCAGCAGGGGAAGCGGGAGAGGAGATACGCAGTATTTT.

The CDR3 nucleotides read TGTGCCAGCGGTCGACGGCCGGGTGGCCACAATGAGCAGTTCTTC. Encoded protein: CASGRRPGGHNEQFF. This sequence joins TRBV28 and TRBJ2-5; the D is unclear. The J call is doubtful: the DNA matches TRBJ2-1 better. The germline V gene encodes CDR1 MDHEN and CDR2 SYDVKM. CDR3 length: 15 residues.

This clonotype was counted between two and nine times. The chain couples TRBV7-2 to TRBJ2-1, with D perhaps assigned TRBD1 or TRBD2 (5 bases each). Judging by the DNA end, TRBJ2-7 fits better; the J call may be wrong. The CDR3 has 14 residues. Germline V gene sequence: CDR1 SGHTA, CDR2 FQGNSA. The CDR3 coding sequence is TGTGCCAGCAGCGGGGGTCCGGGCAACTACGAGCAGTACTTC. Its protein is CASSGGPGNYEQYF.

The chain is built from TRBV29-1 and TRBJ2-5, with 7 bases matching TRBD2. The CDR3 extends over 14 amino acids. V lost 0 bases, J lost 5 bases, and 6 bases stayed unmatched. Germline assignment: CDR1 SQVTM and CDR2 ANQGSEA. The CDR3 coding sequence is TGCAGCGTTGAAGATCGGCAGGGAGGGGAGACCCAGTACTTC. Translating gives CSVEDRQGGETQYF.

This sequence joins TRBV6-6 and TRBJ2-1; 7 bases align to TRBD2. This CDR3 has 13 amino acids. Per the germline V gene, CDR1 is MNHNY and CDR2 is SVGAGI (reference sequence). The ends lost 4 bases at V and 10 bases at J; junction bases unmatched: 7. Written as DNA, the CDR3 is TGTGCCAGCAGTTCTACGGGAGGTTGGGAGCAGTTCTTC. Its translation is CASSSTGGWEQFF.

This chain connects TRBV4-3 to TRBJ1-1; D call uncertain. Germline loops: CDR1 LGHNA, CDR2 YSLEER. With 1 base removed from V and 1 base from J, the gap between germline ends came to 7 bases. The CDR3 has 14 amino acids. This CDR3 is CASSQVTENTEAFF. The CDR3 coding sequence is TGCGCCAGCAGCCAAGTCACCGAGAACACTGAAGCTTTCTTT.

This clonotype was observed a few times. The chain is built from TRBV6-1 and TRBJ2-3, with D tentatively TRBD1 (6 bases). CDR3 length: 13 amino acids. Germline CDR1 and CDR2: MNHNS and SASEGT. V was clipped by 10 bases and J by 6 bases, with 17 bases between them. The CDR3 DNA sequence: TGTGCCACGGCAGGGGCCGTGGGCGATACGCAGTATTTT. It specifies CATAGAVGDTQYF.

This clonotype was picked up a small number of times. The J gene is TRBJ2-1, the V gene TRBV5-1, with TRBD2 matching over 9 bases. This CDR3 spans 15 amino acids. Germline V gives CDR1 SGHRS, CDR2 YFSETQ. The junction had 12 bases not matched to a gene; V was cut back by 6 bases and J by 8 bases. The CDR3 here is CASTTRTSERDEQFF. The CDR3 bases are TGCGCCAGCACCACAAGGACTAGCGAGCGGGATGAGCAGTTCTTC.

The table lists this clonotype with a count of one. The chain employs TRBV4-2 and TRBJ2-5; tentative D call: TRBD2 (6 bases). There are 17 residues in the CDR3. In germline, CDR1 is LGHNA, CDR2 YNFKEQ. V was pared by 3 bases and J by 0 bases, with 17 bases between. The CDR3 region has the DNA TGTGCCAGCAGCCAGGGAGGACGGGGGACGTACCAAGAGACCCAGTACTTC. This codes for CASSQGGRGTYQETQYF.